One sample yielded the 19 T cell receptor beta chains listed below, sequenced in a study of blood T cell repertoires in COVID-19 (dated by TCRdb to between 2020 and 2021). The library was produced with the immunoSEQ multiplex PCR assay. In its TCRdb copy, this immuneACCESS table keeps in-frame sequences only and misses some clones. Where compared with another copy, unresolved V genes explain less than half of these, and the others have no known cause. The sample table records around 190,000 clones; 83% of these occur just once. Clones ranked in the top ten supply roughly 1.4% of the sample. Sequencing used peripheral blood. The receptor set was obtained from a human donor in a cohort sampled during active COVID-19.

This clone was detected only a few times. The CDR3 DNA sequence: TGTGCCAGCAGCCAAGTTGGTGGCAGGGGAAGGGCAGATACGCAGTATTTT. The encoded protein is CASSQVGGRGRADTQYF. The V and J genes are TRBV4-2 and TRBJ2-3, with D maybe TRBD1 (6 bases). The V gene's germline CDR1 is LGHNA and CDR2 YNFKEQ. The CDR3 consists of 17 residues. Trimming took off 1 base at V and 4 bases at J, with 18 bases between the two ends.

The chain joins TRBV19 to TRBJ1-5; 8 bases are a match to TRBD1. Germline CDR1 is LNHDA and CDR2 is SQIVND (reference sequence). This CDR3 has 14 amino acids. Trimming took 4 bases from V and 4 from J; bases not matched to a gene: 3. Here the CDR3 DNA reads TGTGCCAGTAGTACTACAGGGGGGAATCAGCCCCAGCATTTT. It yields the protein CASSTTGGNQPQHF.

The rearrangement uses TRBV20-1 and TRBJ1-1; D unclear. The CDR3 is 10 residues long. Trimming stripped 5 bases from V and 6 bases from J, with 7 bases between. Germline V CDR1 and CDR2: DFQATT, SNEGSKA (reference sequence). The CDR3 DNA is TGCAGTGCTCCCTTAGCTGAAGCTTTCTTT. Translating it yields CSAPLAEAFF.

This clone was recorded a few times. The gene calls are TRBV7-8 and TRBJ2-7, with 10 bases lining up with TRBD1. CDR1 and CDR2 (germline): SGHVS, FQNEAQ. J was trimmed by 4 bases and V by 5 bases; bases with no gene match: 8. This CDR3 has 15 amino acids. The CDR3 here is CASSARQGARYEQYF. For the CDR3, the DNA is TGTGCCAGCAGCGCCCGACAGGGGGCGCGTTACGAGCAGTACTTC.

The table lists this clone with a count of one. V and J are TRBV5-5 and TRBJ2-2; D not resolved. Trimming took off 5 bases at V and 5 bases at J, with 7 bases between the two ends. Germline V lookup: CDR1 SGHKS, CDR2 YYEKEE (reference sequence). This CDR3 has 12 residues. The CDR3 region has the DNA TGTGCCAGCAGTGGCAGGACCGGGGAGCTGTTTTTT. This translates into CASSGRTGELFF. Complete variable domain (other parts from reference TRBV5-5 and TRBJ2-2): DAGVTQSPTHLIKTRGQQVTLRCSPISGHKSVSWYQQVLGQGPQFIFQYYEKEERGRGNFPDRFSARQFPNYSSELNVNALLLGDSALYLCASSGRTGELFFGEGSRLTVL.

The chain is built from TRBV6-2 or TRBV6-3 and TRBJ2-1; weak D call: TRBD1 (6 bases). The CDR3 contains 14 residues. Trimming left V 2 bases short and J 7 bases short, with 12 bases between. From germline, CDR1 is MNHEY and CDR2 SVGEGT. CDR3 protein: CASSYNRVGNEQFF. The CDR3 bases are TGTGCCAGCAGTTACAACAGGGTAGGGAATGAGCAGTTCTTC.

J is TRBJ1-3 and V is TRBV18; D might be TRBD1 (6 bases). V was shortened by 4 bases and J by 0 bases, with 22 bases between the two germline ends. This CDR3 is built from 19 residues. The V gene's germline CDR1 is KGHSH and CDR2 LQKENI. CDR3 sequence: CASSQRKGGQRSSGNTIYF. CDR3 DNA: TGTGCCAGCTCACAAAGAAAAGGGGGACAAAGATCCTCTGGAAACACCATATATTTT.

This clone was picked up one time. The rearrangement uses TRBV18 and TRBJ1-1, with D tentatively TRBD1 (5 bases). CDR1 is KGHSH and CDR2 is LQKENI in the germline V gene. Trimming took 2 bases from V and 1 from J, leaving 8 bases between them. This CDR3 region has 14 residues. The CDR3 spells CASSPITGNTEAFF. Written as DNA, the CDR3 is TGTGCCAGCTCACCAATCACAGGGAACACTGAAGCTTTCTTT.

V is TRBV18 and J is TRBJ1-2, with 7 bases lining up with TRBD1. The CDR3 has 14 amino acids. Germline trimming cut 4 bases from V and 5 bases from J; bases unmatched to any gene: 7. Germline assignment: CDR1 KGHSH and CDR2 LQKENI. As DNA, the CDR3 is TGTGCCAGCTCACGCGAGACAGGGTCGTATGGCTACACCTTC. Protein: CASSRETGSYGYTF.

The chain couples TRBV7-2 to TRBJ2-3; D unclear. The germline CDR1 and CDR2 sequences are SGHTA and FQGNSA. The CDR3 has 15 residues. The V end lost 7 bases, the J end lost 3 bases, and 17 bases lay between the germline ends. DNA for the CDR3: TGTGCCAGCACGCCTACCGGCCTGCGGACAGATACGCAGTATTTT. Its protein product is CASTPTGLRTDTQYF.

The DNA of the CDR3 is TGTGCCAGCAGGGACAGTTATAGCAATCAGCCCCAGCATTTT. Amino acid sequence: CASRDSYSNQPQHF. The V gene is TRBV28, the J gene TRBJ1-5, with D perhaps matching TRBD1 (6 bases). In germline, CDR1 is MDHEN, CDR2 SYDVKM. The CDR3 loop spans 14 amino acids. Trimming shortened V by 6 bases and J by 0 bases, and 9 bases separated the two germline ends. The entire variable domain, with the rest obtained from reference TRBV28 and TRBJ1-5, is as follows: DVKVTQSSRYLVKRTGEKVFLECVQDMDHENMFWYRQDPGLGLRLIYFSYDVKMKEKGDIPEGYSVSREKKERFSLILESASTNQTSMYLCASRDSYSNQPQHFGDGTRLSIL.

This clone was found once. The CDR3 DNA reads TGTGCCAGTAGTTCGGGACAGGGCCACGAGCAGTACTTC. Translated, it gives CASSSGQGHEQYF. The chain carries TRBV19 and TRBJ2-7; 9 positions agree with TRBD1. Germline-derived CDR1 and CDR2 are LNHDA and SQIVND (reference sequence). Trimming removed 5 bases from V and 5 bases from J; junction bases left unmatched: 4. The CDR3 is 13 amino acids.

This clone has only a few counts. The sample carries other DNA sequences with the same CDR3. This chain links TRBV18 with TRBJ2-1; TRBD2 matches at 14 bases. V shed 0 bases, J shed 6 bases, and the junction held 1 base outside the gene matches. CDR3 length equals 16 residues. CDR1 is KGHSH, CDR2 LQKENI, per germline. CDR3 sequence reads: CASSPPTSGGGNEQFF. The CDR3 DNA is TGTGCCAGCTCACCACCGACTAGCGGGGGGGGCAATGAGCAGTTCTTC.

This clone has only one observation. The rearrangement joins TRBV11-1 to TRBJ1-2; TRBD1 is a possible D gene (6 bases). The CDR3 extends over 16 amino acids. V lost 1 base, J lost 2 bases, and 14 bases lay in between. CDR1 and CDR2 (germline): SGHAT, FQDESV (reference sequence). The CDR3 nucleotides read TGTGCCAGCAGCTTAGGGCCAGGGGCTATCAACTATGGCTACACCTTC. It encodes CASSLGPGAINYGYTF.

The chain uses TRBV27 and TRBJ2-3; possibly TRBD2 for D (5 bases). The CDR3 length is 14 residues. Germline values: CDR1 MNHEY, CDR2 SMNVEV (reference sequence). V was trimmed by 2 bases and J by 4 bases, leaving 10 bases between them. The CDR3 nucleotides are TGTGCCAGCAGTTTACCCCCGGAGGCAGATACGCAGTATTTT. Amino acids: CASSLPPEADTQYF.

The J gene is TRBJ1-3, the V gene TRBV19, with D possibly TRBD1 on 6 matching bases. Per germline, CDR1 LNHDA and CDR2 SQIVND (reference sequence). Trimming cost V 7 bases and J 0 bases, with 10 bases left between them. The CDR3 contains 14 residues. CDR3 in DNA: TGTGCCAGTAAGGGGGAAGCCTCTGGAAACACCATATATTTT. It codes for CASKGEASGNTIYF.

This sequence joins TRBV28 and TRBJ2-7, with D perhaps matching TRBD2 (5 bases). This CDR3 has 13 residues. Trimming took 1 base from V and 5 from J, leaving 9 bases between them. The germline gives CDR1 MDHEN, CDR2 SYDVKM. The CDR3: CASSLSAGNEQYF. The CDR3 DNA sequence: TGTGCCAGCAGTTTATCAGCCGGGAACGAGCAGTACTTC.

The chain couples TRBV4-1 to TRBJ1-2; D remains unclear. The CDR3 length is 14 residues. Trimming cost V 0 bases and J 6 bases, with 11 bases left between them. The V gene's germline CDR1 is MGHRA and CDR2 YSYEKL. The CDR3 region is CASSQDGNWNGYTF. The DNA for the CDR3 is TGCGCCAGCAGCCAAGACGGGAATTGGAATGGCTACACCTTC.

This sequence joins TRBV18 and TRBJ1-1, with D possibly TRBD1 on 5 matching bases. In germline, CDR1 is KGHSH, CDR2 LQKENI. V was trimmed by 4 bases and J by 0 bases, leaving 12 bases between them. This CDR3 has 15 residues. CDR3 protein: CASSRLTGVNTEAFF. The CDR3 nucleotides are TGTGCCAGCTCACGCCTTACAGGCGTGAACACTGAAGCTTTCTTT. Based on the CDR3 plus reference TRBV18 and TRBJ1-1, the full variable domain is NAGVMQNPRHLVRRRGQEARLRCSPMKGHSHVYWYRQLPEEGLKFMVYLQKENIIDESGMPKERFSAEFPKEGPSILRIQQVVRGDSAAYFCASSRLTGVNTEAFFGQGTRLTVV.